The 25 T cell receptor beta chains in this list originate from one sample, sequenced in a study of CD8+CD57+ T cells in acquired aplastic anemia (dated by TCRdb to the late 2010s). Sequencing was carried out with an Illumina HiSeq 2000. Profiling of TCR beta VDJ combinations and CDR3 sequences used genomic DNA as the template. TCRdb ran its own pipeline on the public reads, namely fastp trimming at Q25 and MiXCR clone calling, and kept in-frame beta chains. Rows are unified per CDR3 protein, each entry keeping the most common DNA and genes. The sample yields about 130,000 distinct CDR3 sequences; around 50% were counted once. The biggest ten clones account for about 2.3% of the sample. The specimen sequenced was sorted CD4+, CD8+, or CD8+CD57+ T cells (not recorded which) from PBMCs. The receptor set was obtained from a human donor in good health, serving as a control.

The rearrangement uses TRBV24-1 and TRBJ2-7, with TRBD1 matching over 10 bases. The germline CDR1 and CDR2 sequences are KGHDR and SFDVKD. V shed 1 base, J shed 3 bases, and the junction held 5 bases outside the gene matches. CDR3 length: 16 amino acids. The chain's CDR3 is CATSDFGRTGGYEQYF. DNA of the CDR3: TGTGCCACCAGTGATTTTGGCAGGACAGGGGGCTACGAGCAGTACTTC.

This chain uses TRBV20-1 with TRBJ2-1; TRBD2 aligns across 7 bases. J lost 1 base, V lost 1 base, and 4 bases had no gene match. The CDR3 runs to 15 residues. The germline V gene encodes CDR1 DFQATT and CDR2 SNEGSKA (reference sequence). CDR3: CSARGGGRSYNEQFF. The CDR3 nucleotides are TGCAGTGCTAGAGGGGGGGGGAGATCCTACAATGAGCAGTTCTTC.

This clonotype was counted at least ten times. The chain has TRBV11-2 and TRBJ2-3; no firm D call. There are 14 residues in the CDR3. V dropped 6 bases and J dropped 1 base, with 11 bases sitting between them. The germline gives CDR1 SGHAT, CDR2 FQNNGV. CDR3 sequence (DNA): TGTGCCAGCAGTCAGGACCGTGGCACAGATACGCAGTATTTT. Translation: CASSQDRGTDTQYF. The full variable domain, rest sourced from reference TRBV11-2 and TRBJ2-3, is EAGVAQSPRYKIIEKRQSVAFWCNPISGHATLYWYQQILGQGPKLLIQFQNNGVVDDSQLPKDRFSAERLKGVDSTLKIQPAKLEDSAVYLCASSQDRGTDTQYFGPGTRLTVL.

DNA of the CDR3: TGTGCCAGCAGCTTACGGAATACGGGGGAGACCCAGTACTTC. Translation: CASSLRNTGETQYF. The chain carries TRBV7-9 and TRBJ2-5, with a tentative D call TRBD2 (5 bases). Per germline, CDR1 SEHNR and CDR2 FQNEAQ (reference sequence). The V gene lost 2 bases and the J gene lost 5 bases, with 12 bases spanning the gap. The CDR3 covers 14 residues.

This clonotype has a count of ten or more. The genes are TRBV6-5 and TRBJ1-2, with D uncertain. This CDR3 region has 15 residues. Trimming removed 0 bases from V and 7 bases from J, with 15 bases in between. Per germline, CDR1 MNHEY and CDR2 SVGAGI. The CDR3 DNA follows: TGTGCCAGCAGTTACTCCGGCGGTAGTCCGGGTGGCTACACCTTC. Its translation is CASSYSGGSPGGYTF.

The chain joins TRBV11-2 to TRBJ1-2, with 8 bases that match TRBD1. The length of the CDR3 is 17 residues. V gave up 1 base and J gave up 2 bases; unmatched junction bases: 9. The germline CDR1 and CDR2 sequences are SGHAT and FQNNGV. Here the CDR3 DNA reads TGTGCCAGCAGCTTAGGTGGATCCCAGGGGGCAAACTATGGCTACACCTTC. As protein: CASSLGGSQGANYGYTF.

This clonotype was picked up many times. This CDR3 reads CSARGLSRSLRAYEQYF. CDR3 bases: TGCAGTGCTAGAGGACTCTCTAGGTCTCTGAGGGCCTACGAGCAGTACTTC. The chain joins TRBV20-1 to TRBJ2-7, with D tentatively TRBD2 (5 bases). Germline values: CDR1 DFQATT, CDR2 SNEGSKA (reference sequence). The length of the CDR3 is 17 residues. The V end was cut by 1 base, the J end by 2 bases, with 21 bases between.

This chain joins TRBV15 and TRBJ1-6; no definite D call. The CDR3 totals 13 residues. The V gene's germline CDR1 is LNHNV and CDR2 YYDKDF (reference sequence). V gave up 0 bases and J gave up 10 bases, with 7 bases separating them. DNA of the CDR3: TGTGCCACCAGCAGAGATGTTGCATCACCCCTCCACTTT. Residues: CATSRDVASPLHF.

This clonotype was seen a handful of times. DNA of the CDR3: TGTGCCTGGAGTCCTCACACACTCGGGGTTACTAACTATGGCTACACCTTC. Encoded protein: CAWSPHTLGVTNYGYTF. The V gene is TRBV30, the J gene TRBJ1-2, with D hard to call. The CDR3 has 17 amino acids. From germline, CDR1 is GTSNPN and CDR2 SVGIG (reference sequence). Trimming stripped 2 bases from V and 0 bases from J, with 19 bases between.

V usage is TRBV29-1 and J usage is TRBJ2-7, with no clear D. The CDR3 covers 11 residues. Germline lookup yields CDR1 SQVTM and CDR2 ANQGSEA. The V end lost 6 bases, the J end lost 4 bases, and 10 bases lay between the germline ends. CDR3 region: CSVRWGYEQYF. The CDR3 DNA sequence: TGCAGCGTGAGGTGGGGTTACGAGCAGTACTTC.

This clonotype was found many times. The rearrangement uses TRBV6-1 and TRBJ2-7, with D unresolved. The CDR3 is 13 residues long. V was cut by 8 bases and J by 2 bases, with 13 bases left in between. CDR1 is MNHNS, CDR2 SASEGT, per germline. CDR3 sequence reads: CASLSVTTYEQYF. In DNA, the CDR3 is TGTGCCAGCCTAAGCGTAACAACCTACGAGCAGTACTTC.

This clonotype was picked up many times. The chain links TRBV19 to TRBJ1-2, with a possible D match to TRBD1 (5 bases). The CDR3 consists of 13 residues. Looked up from germline, CDR1 is LNHDA and CDR2 is SQIVND (reference sequence). The V and J ends lost 6 bases and 0 bases respectively, with 8 bases between them. CDR3 amino acids: CASSQTANYGYTF. The CDR3 DNA follows: TGTGCCAGTAGCCAGACAGCTAACTATGGCTACACCTTC.

This clonotype was recorded many times. This rearrangement joins TRBV6-5 to TRBJ1-1, with D uncertain. Trimming took 0 bases from V and 0 from J, leaving 8 bases between them. CDR3 size: 15 residues. Germline CDR1 reads MNHEY; CDR2 reads SVGAGI. The CDR3 DNA is TGTGCCAGCAGTTACTCGACAAGGGTGAACACTGAAGCTTTCTTT. It translates to CASSYSTRVNTEAFF.

The sample holds many counts of this clonotype. The chain links TRBV7-2 to TRBJ2-2; D is unclear. The germline CDR1 and CDR2 sequences are SGHTA and FQGNSA. The CDR3 is 13 amino acids. Trimming took off 5 bases at V and 2 bases at J, with 6 bases between the two ends. The CDR3 reads CASSPINTGELFF. CDR3 nucleotide sequence: TGTGCCAGCAGCCCTATTAACACCGGGGAGCTGTTTTTT.

The V gene is TRBV19, the J gene TRBJ2-3; D gene uncertain. The CDR3 is made up of 13 amino acids. Germline CDR1 is LNHDA and CDR2 is SQIVND (reference sequence). Trimming removed 7 bases at V and 2 bases at J, with 10 bases between. DNA of the CDR3: TGTGCCAGTACTGAGATCTCCACAGATACGCAGTATTTT. Encoded protein: CASTEISTDTQYF. Drawing the rest from reference TRBV19 and TRBJ2-3, the complete variable domain is DGGITQSPKYLFRKEGQNVTLSCEQNLNHDAMYWYRQDPGQGLRLIYYSQIVNDFQKGDIAEGYSVSREKKESFPLTVTSAQKNPTAFYLCASTEISTDTQYFGPGTRLTVL.

CDR3 nucleotides: TGTGCCAGCAGCACGGGACTAGCGGGGGGCCACAATGAGCAGTTCTTC. It is translated as CASSTGLAGGHNEQFF. The gene calls are TRBV7-6 and TRBJ2-1; 15 bases fit TRBD2. Germline V lookup: CDR1 SGHVS, CDR2 FNYEAQ. The CDR3 is 16 residues long. Unmatched junction bases numbered 4, after V lost 5 bases and J lost 5 bases.

This clonotype was counted many times. The V and J genes are TRBV9 and TRBJ2-1; tentatively, D is TRBD1 or TRBD2 (6 bases each). Germline V gene sequence: CDR1 SGDLS, CDR2 YYNGEE. The CDR3 has 15 amino acids. Deletions cut 4 bases from V and 6 bases from J, with 17 bases between. CDR3 sequence (DNA): TGTGCCAGCAGCCCTACCGGGGGCGAGGTCAATGAGCAGTTCTTC. Its translation: CASSPTGGEVNEQFF.

The chain carries TRBV2 and TRBJ1-3; TRBD1 might be the D (5 bases). Between the trimmed V and J ends, which lost 6 bases and 7 bases, there was a span of 13 bases. CDR1 and CDR2 from the germline V gene are SNHLY and FYNNEI. The CDR3 covers 13 residues. The chain's CDR3 is CASRERGRNTIYF. CDR3 bases: TGTGCCAGCAGAGAAAGGGGAAGGAACACCATATATTTT. Supplemented by reference TRBV2 and TRBJ1-3, the full variable domain reads EPEVTQTPSHQVTQMGQEVILRCVPISNHLYFYWYRQILGQKVEFLVSFYNNEISEKSEIFDDQFSVERPDGSNFTLKIRSTKLEDSAMYFCASRERGRNTIYFGEGSWLTVV.

J is TRBJ1-5 and V is TRBV2, with D uncertain. The germline gives CDR1 SNHLY, CDR2 FYNNEI. The CDR3 length is 13 residues. Deletions cut 2 bases from V and 6 bases from J, with 8 bases between. The CDR3 DNA reads TGTGCCAGCAGTGAACTGGGAAGTCAGCCCCAGCATTTT. This translates into CASSELGSQPQHF.

J is TRBJ2-3 and V is TRBV11-2; 9 nucleotides match TRBD2. This CDR3 is built from 16 residues. After removal of 5 bases from V and 0 bases from J, the junction contained 6 bases not matched to a gene. From germline, CDR1 is SGHAT and CDR2 FQNNGV. CDR3 nucleotides: TGTGCCAGCAGCCAGCGGGGGGCAGCTAGCACAGATACGCAGTATTTT. Its translation: CASSQRGAASTDTQYF.

This chain links TRBV11-2 with TRBJ1-5; tentatively, D is TRBD1 (5 bases). V lost 1 base and J lost 0, with 16 bases in between. The CDR3 contains 18 residues. Germline CDR1 SGHAT, CDR2 FQNNGV. The CDR3: CASSLAGDQGDSNQPQHF. The CDR3 DNA reads as TGTGCCAGCAGCTTAGCGGGGGACCAGGGAGATAGCAATCAGCCCCAGCATTTT.

In the case of this clonotype: Germline is not matched at one junction end, which may reflect a read error. The chain has TRBV5-6 and TRBJ1-1; 8 bases map to TRBD1. This CDR3 contains 18 residues. CDR1 is SGHDT and CDR2 is YYEEEE in the germline V gene. In DNA, the CDR3 is TGTGCCAGCAGCATTGGACAGGGTATGGTTGGCCGAAACACTGAAGCCTTCTTT. It is translated as CASSIGQGMVGRNTEAFF.

This clonotype was seen repeatedly, ten times or more. CDR3 nucleotide sequence: TGTGCCAGCAGCCCGCGGACAGCCACCGGGGAGCTGTTTTTT. Amino acids: CASSPRTATGELFF. The chain couples TRBV7-7 to TRBJ2-2; possible D gene TRBD1, 6 bases. CDR3 length equals 14 residues. Trimming removed 5 bases at V and 4 bases at J, with 11 bases between. Germline V lookup: CDR1 SSHAT, CDR2 FNYEAQ (reference sequence).

This chain joins TRBV10-3 and TRBJ1-2; D unclear. The germline V and J ends were trimmed by 6 bases and 4 bases, with 15 bases remaining between them. Germline V gene sequence: CDR1 ENHRY, CDR2 SYGVKD. This CDR3 is built from 14 residues. CDR3 protein: CAIRFQESGYGYTF. CDR3 sequence (DNA): TGTGCCATCAGGTTTCAGGAGTCGGGCTATGGCTACACCTTC.

This clonotype was found many times. The chain joins TRBV6-1 to TRBJ1-2; D ambiguous. Trimming cost V 8 bases and J 0 bases, with 28 bases left between them. The CDR3 is made up of 19 amino acids. CDR1 is MNHNS, CDR2 SASEGT, per germline. Written as DNA, the CDR3 is TGTGCCAGCTATTCCCCCGGCCACCTCCCTTGGAGGGCTAACTATGGCTACACCTTC. Translated: CASYSPGHLPWRANYGYTF.